Presented here are 2 T cell receptor beta chains from one specimen sequenced in a study of PD-1 blockade in classical Hodgkin lymphoma. Assay: immunoSEQ multiplex PCR; the TCRdb copy retains only in-frame clones and omits some. Of tens of thousands of clones in the sample, approximately 83% were seen once. Relapse was seen in all patients after autologous stem cell transplantation, and brentuximab vedotin exposure was variable. The source material was peripheral blood mononuclear cells (PBMCs), sampled at baseline. The receptors here all came from a human donor with classical Hodgkin lymphoma.

The V call is TRBV7-3, the J call TRBJ2-3; 12 bases are a match to TRBD2. This CDR3 spans 16 amino acids. Trimming removed 5 bases from V and 1 base from J; junction bases left unmatched: 4. CDR1 is SGHTA and CDR2 is FQGTGA in the germline V gene. The CDR3 sequence: CASSPRLAGGTDTQYF. The CDR3 DNA reads as TGTGCCAGCAGCCCCCGACTAGCGGGGGGCACAGATACGCAGTATTTT.

The chain uses TRBV30 and TRBJ2-7, with TRBD2 matching over 8 bases. Per germline, CDR1 GTSNPN and CDR2 SVGIG (reference sequence). Trimming took 2 bases from V and 6 from J; bases not matched to a gene: 6. The CDR3 has 13 amino acids. CDR3 sequence reads: CAWSPTSGFEQYF. The CDR3 DNA reads as TGTGCCTGGAGTCCAACTAGCGGTTTCGAGCAGTACTTC.